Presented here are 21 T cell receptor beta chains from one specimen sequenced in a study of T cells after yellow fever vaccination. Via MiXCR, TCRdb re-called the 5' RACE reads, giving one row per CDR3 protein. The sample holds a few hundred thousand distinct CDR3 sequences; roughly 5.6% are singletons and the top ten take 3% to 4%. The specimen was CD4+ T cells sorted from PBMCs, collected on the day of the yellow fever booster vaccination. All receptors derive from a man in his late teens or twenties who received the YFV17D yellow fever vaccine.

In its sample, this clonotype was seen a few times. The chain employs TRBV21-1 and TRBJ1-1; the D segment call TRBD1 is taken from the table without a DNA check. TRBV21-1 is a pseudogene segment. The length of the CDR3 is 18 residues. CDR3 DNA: TGTGCCAGCAGCAAAGCGGCCGCCGGACAGGGGGCAGTCCGTTTAGCTTTCTTT. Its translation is CASSKAAAGQGAVRLAFF.

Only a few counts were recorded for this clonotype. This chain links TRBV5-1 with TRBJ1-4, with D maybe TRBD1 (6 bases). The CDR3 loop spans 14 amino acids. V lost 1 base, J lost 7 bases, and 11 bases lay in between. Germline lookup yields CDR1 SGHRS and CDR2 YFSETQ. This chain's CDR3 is CASSLQGHSEKLFF. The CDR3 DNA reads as TGCGCCAGCAGCTTGCAGGGGCATAGTGAAAAACTGTTTTTT.

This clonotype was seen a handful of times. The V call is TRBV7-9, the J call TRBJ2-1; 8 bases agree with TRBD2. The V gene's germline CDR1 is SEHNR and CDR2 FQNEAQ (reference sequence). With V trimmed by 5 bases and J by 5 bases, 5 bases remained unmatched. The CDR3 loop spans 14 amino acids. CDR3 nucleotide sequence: TGTGCCAGCAGCCGGCTAGCGGGCCACAATGAGCAGTTCTTC. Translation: CASSRLAGHNEQFF.

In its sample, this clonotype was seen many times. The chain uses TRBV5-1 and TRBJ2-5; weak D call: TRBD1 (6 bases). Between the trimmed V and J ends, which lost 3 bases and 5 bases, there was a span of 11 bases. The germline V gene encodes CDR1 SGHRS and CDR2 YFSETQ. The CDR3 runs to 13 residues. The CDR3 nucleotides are TGCGCCAGCAGCTCTCCAGGGGAGGAGACCCAGTACTTC. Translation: CASSSPGEETQYF.

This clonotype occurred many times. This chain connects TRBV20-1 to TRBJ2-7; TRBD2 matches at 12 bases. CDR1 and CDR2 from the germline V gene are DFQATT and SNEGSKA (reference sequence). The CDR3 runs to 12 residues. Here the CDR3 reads CSPSGGDREQYF. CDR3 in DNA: TGCAGCCCTAGCGGGGGGGATCGAGAGCAGTACTTC.

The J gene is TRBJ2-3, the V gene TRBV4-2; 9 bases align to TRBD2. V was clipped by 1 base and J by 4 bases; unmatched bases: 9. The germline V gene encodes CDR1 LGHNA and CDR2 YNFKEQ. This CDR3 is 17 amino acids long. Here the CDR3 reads CASSQVELAGGPDTQYF. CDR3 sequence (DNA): TGTGCCAGCAGCCAAGTTGAATTGGCGGGGGGGCCAGATACGCAGTATTTT.

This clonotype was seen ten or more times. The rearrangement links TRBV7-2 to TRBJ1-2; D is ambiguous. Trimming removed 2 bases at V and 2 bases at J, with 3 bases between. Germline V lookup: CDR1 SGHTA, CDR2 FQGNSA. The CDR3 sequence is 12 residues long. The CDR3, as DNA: TGTGCCAGCAGCTTACTAAACTATGGCTACACCTTC. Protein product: CASSLLNYGYTF.

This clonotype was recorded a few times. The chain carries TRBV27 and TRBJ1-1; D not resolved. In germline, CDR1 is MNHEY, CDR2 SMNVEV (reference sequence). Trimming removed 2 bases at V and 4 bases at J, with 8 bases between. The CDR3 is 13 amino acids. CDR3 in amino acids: CASSLLGITEAFF. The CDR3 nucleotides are TGTGCCAGCAGTTTACTGGGGATCACTGAAGCTTTCTTT.

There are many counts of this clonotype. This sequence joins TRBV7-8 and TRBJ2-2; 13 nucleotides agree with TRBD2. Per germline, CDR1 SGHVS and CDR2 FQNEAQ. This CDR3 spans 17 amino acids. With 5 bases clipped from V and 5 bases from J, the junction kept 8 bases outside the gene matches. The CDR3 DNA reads TGTGCCAGCAGCCCGAAGCGACTAGCGGGGGGTACCGGGGAGCTGTTTTTT. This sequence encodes CASSPKRLAGGTGELFF.

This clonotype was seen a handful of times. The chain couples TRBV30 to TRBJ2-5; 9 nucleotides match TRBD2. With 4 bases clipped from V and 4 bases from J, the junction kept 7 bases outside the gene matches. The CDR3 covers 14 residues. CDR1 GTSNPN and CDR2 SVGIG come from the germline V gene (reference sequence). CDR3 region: CAWNAGGAGETQYF. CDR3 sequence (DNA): TGTGCCTGGAACGCGGGGGGGGCAGGAGAGACCCAGTACTTC.

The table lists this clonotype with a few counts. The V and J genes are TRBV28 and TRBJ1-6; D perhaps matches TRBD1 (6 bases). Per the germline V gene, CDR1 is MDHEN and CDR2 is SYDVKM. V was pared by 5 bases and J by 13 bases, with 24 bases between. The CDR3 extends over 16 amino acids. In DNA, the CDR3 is TGTGCCAGCAGTGCCACAGGGTATGAGGGCCAGCGGCCCCTCCACTTT. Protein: CASSATGYEGQRPLHF.

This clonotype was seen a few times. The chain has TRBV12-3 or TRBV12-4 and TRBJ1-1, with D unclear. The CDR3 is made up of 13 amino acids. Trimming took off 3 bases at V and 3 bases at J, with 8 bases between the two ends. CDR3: CASSFNWYTEAFF. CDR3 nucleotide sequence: TGTGCCAGCAGTTTTAACTGGTACACTGAAGCTTTCTTT.

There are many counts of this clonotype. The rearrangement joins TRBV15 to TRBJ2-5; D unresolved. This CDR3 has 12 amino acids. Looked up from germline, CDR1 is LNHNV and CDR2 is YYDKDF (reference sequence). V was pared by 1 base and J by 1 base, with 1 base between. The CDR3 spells CATSRGQETQYF. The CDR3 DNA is TGTGCCACCAGCAGAGGCCAAGAGACCCAGTACTTC.

The CDR3 is CSVRGQGDQPQHF. CDR3 in DNA: TGCAGCGTGCGGGGACAGGGCGATCAGCCCCAGCATTTT. The chain couples TRBV29-1 to TRBJ1-5; 9 positions agree with TRBD1. This CDR3 has 13 amino acids. CDR1 and CDR2 (germline): SQVTM, ANQGSEA. The junction had 5 bases not matched to a gene; V was cut back by 6 bases and J by 5 bases. Full variable domain (remainder filled in from reference TRBV29-1 and TRBJ1-5): SAVISQKPSRDICQRGTSLTIQCQVDSQVTMMFWYRQQPGQSLTLIATANQGSEATYESGFVIDKFPISRPNLTFSTLTVSNMSPEDSSIYLCSVRGQGDQPQHFGDGTRLSIL.

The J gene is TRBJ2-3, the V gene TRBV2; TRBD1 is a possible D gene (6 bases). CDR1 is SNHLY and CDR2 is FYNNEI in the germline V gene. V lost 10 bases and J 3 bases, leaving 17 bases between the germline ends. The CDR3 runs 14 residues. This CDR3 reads CATGAHPRTDTQYF. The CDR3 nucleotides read TGTGCCACAGGGGCCCACCCCCGGACAGATACGCAGTATTTT.

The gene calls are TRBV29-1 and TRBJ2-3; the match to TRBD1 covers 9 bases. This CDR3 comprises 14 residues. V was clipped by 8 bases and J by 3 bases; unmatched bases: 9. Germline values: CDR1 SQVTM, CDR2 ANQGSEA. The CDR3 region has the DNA TGCAGCTGTGAACAGGGGGCCGGAACAGATACGCAGTATTTT. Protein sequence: CSCEQGAGTDTQYF.

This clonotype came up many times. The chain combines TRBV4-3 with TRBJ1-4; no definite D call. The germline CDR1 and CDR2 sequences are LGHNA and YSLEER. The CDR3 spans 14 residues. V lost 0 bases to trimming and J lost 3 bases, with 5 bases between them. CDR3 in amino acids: CASSQDPANEKLFF. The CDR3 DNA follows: TGCGCCAGCAGCCAAGATCCCGCTAATGAAAAACTGTTTTTT.

Written as DNA, the CDR3 is TGTGCCAGCAGTTACGGACTACGCCCTGAGCAGTTCTTC. As protein: CASSYGLRPEQFF. J is TRBJ2-1 and V is TRBV6-2 or TRBV6-3; the D gene is possibly TRBD2 (6 bases). V was trimmed by 2 bases and J by 9 bases, leaving 11 bases between them. The CDR3 sequence is 13 residues long. The V gene's germline CDR1 is MNHEY and CDR2 SVGEGT.

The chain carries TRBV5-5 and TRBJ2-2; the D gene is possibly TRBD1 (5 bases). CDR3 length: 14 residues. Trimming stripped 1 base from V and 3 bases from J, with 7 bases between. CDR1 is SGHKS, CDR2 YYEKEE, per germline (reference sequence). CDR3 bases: TGTGCCAGCAGCTTGCGACAGTACACCGGGGAGCTGTTTTTT. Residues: CASSLRQYTGELFF.

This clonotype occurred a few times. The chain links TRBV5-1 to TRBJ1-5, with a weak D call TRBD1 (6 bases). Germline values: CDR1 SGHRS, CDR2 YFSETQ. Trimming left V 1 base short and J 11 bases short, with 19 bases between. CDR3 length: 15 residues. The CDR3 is CASSLPTGSPAAQHF. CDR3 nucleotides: TGCGCCAGCAGCTTGCCGACAGGATCCCCAGCGGCCCAGCATTTT.

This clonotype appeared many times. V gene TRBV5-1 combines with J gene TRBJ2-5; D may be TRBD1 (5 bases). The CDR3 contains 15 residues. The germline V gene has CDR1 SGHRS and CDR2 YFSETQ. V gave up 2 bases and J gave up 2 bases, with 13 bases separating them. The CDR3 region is CASSLIQGTQETQYF. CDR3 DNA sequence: TGCGCCAGCAGCTTAATTCAGGGAACACAAGAGACCCAGTACTTC.